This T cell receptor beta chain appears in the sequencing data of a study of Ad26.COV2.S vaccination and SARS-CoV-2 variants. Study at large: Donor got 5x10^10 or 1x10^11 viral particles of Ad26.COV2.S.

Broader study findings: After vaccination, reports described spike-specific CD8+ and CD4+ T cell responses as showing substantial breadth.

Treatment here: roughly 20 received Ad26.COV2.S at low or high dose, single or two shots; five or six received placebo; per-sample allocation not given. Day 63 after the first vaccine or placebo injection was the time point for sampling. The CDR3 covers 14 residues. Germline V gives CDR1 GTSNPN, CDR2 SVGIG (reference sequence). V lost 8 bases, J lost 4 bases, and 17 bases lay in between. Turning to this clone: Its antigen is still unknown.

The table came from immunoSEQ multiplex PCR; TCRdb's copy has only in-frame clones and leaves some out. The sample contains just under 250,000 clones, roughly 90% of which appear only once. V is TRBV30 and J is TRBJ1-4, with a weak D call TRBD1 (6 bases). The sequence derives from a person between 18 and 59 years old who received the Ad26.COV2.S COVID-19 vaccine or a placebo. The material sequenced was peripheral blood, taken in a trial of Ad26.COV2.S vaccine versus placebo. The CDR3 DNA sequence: TGTGCCGAGGGGGGGGCCGGCCGTAATGAAAAACTGTTTTTT. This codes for CAEGGAGRNEKLFF. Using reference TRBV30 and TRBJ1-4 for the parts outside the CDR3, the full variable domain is SQTIHQWPATLVQPVGSPLSLECTVEGTSNPNLYWYRQAAGRGLQLLFYSVGIGQISSEVPQNLSASRPQDRQFILSSKKLLLSDSGFYLCAEGGAGRNEKLFFGSGTQLSVL.